Below are 10 T cell receptor beta chains sequenced from a single sample in a study of cytomegalovirus exposure and HLA in healthy donors. PCR used 60 Vbeta primers and 13 Jbeta primers. Clones were read by immunoSEQ multiplex PCR, and TCRdb kept only the in-frame ones, dropping some. The profile shows 130,000 to 150,000 clones, 73% of them singletons. Sequencing was performed on PBMCs. These receptors came from a human donor in good health.

The chain links TRBV7-3 to TRBJ1-5; 7 bases are shared with TRBD1. V gave up 5 bases and J gave up 5 bases; unmatched junction bases: 3. This CDR3 spans 13 amino acids. Germline lookup yields CDR1 SGHTA and CDR2 FQGTGA. The CDR3 sequence is CASSPTGDQPQHF. The CDR3 DNA follows: TGTGCCAGCAGCCCTACAGGGGATCAGCCCCAGCATTTT.

The rearrangement uses TRBV6-1 and TRBJ2-1, with TRBD2 matching 9 bases. V trimming: 2 bases; J trimming: 6 bases; junction bases outside the gene matches: 23. Germline V gives CDR1 MNHNS, CDR2 SASEGT. CDR3 length: 21 residues. The CDR3 region has the DNA TGTGCCAGCAGTGAACCAGCGGGAGGAGCTCTTTCCCGAGTGAAGAGCAATGAGCAGTTCTTC. Protein product: CASSEPAGGALSRVKSNEQFF.

J is TRBJ2-3 and V is TRBV27, with D tentatively TRBD2 (5 bases). Germline V CDR1 and CDR2: MNHEY, SMNVEV (reference sequence). V lost 4 bases and J lost 4, with 18 bases in between. The CDR3 loop spans 16 amino acids. CDR3 residues: CASSSPAESSPDTQYF. For the CDR3, the DNA is TGTGCCAGCAGTTCCCCAGCGGAAAGTAGTCCAGATACGCAGTATTTT.

The J gene is TRBJ2-3, the V gene TRBV9, with 11 nucleotides matching TRBD2. The CDR3 length is 17 residues. Per the germline V gene, CDR1 is SGDLS and CDR2 is YYNGEE. V was pared by 0 bases and J by 2 bases, with 5 bases of the junction left unmatched. CDR3 nucleotide sequence: TGTGCCAGCAGCGTAGCTAGCGGGAGGCGGAACACAGATACGCAGTATTTT. Translating gives CASSVASGRRNTDTQYF.

V is TRBV11-2 and J is TRBJ2-7; D perhaps matches TRBD1 (6 bases). V was shortened by 5 bases and J by 1 base, with 9 bases between the two germline ends. The germline gives CDR1 SGHAT, CDR2 FQNNGV. The CDR3 runs 13 residues. The CDR3 bases are TGTGCCAGCAGCGCGGACAGATCCTACGAGCAGTACTTC. Protein: CASSADRSYEQYF. Full variable domain (rest looked up from reference TRBV11-2 and TRBJ2-7): EAGVAQSPRYKIIEKRQSVAFWCNPISGHATLYWYQQILGQGPKLLIQFQNNGVVDDSQLPKDRFSAERLKGVDSTLKIQPAKLEDSAVYLCASSADRSYEQYFGPGTRLTVT.

This clone was recorded a few times. The chain couples TRBV5-1 to TRBJ2-7; 10 positions agree with TRBD2. Per the germline V gene, CDR1 is SGHRS and CDR2 is YFSETQ. This CDR3 has 15 amino acids. The V gene end was trimmed by 4 bases and the J gene end by 4 bases; junction bases not matched to a gene: 8. This CDR3 is CASSPQASGSYEQYF. The CDR3 DNA reads as TGCGCCAGCAGCCCTCAGGCTAGCGGGAGTTACGAGCAGTACTTC.

In its sample, this clone was seen a few times. The chain recombines TRBV18 with TRBJ2-7; D may be TRBD1 (7 bases). The CDR3 sequence is 14 residues long. V lost 6 bases and J lost 2, with 14 bases in between. CDR1 KGHSH and CDR2 LQKENI come from the germline V gene. The CDR3 DNA reads TGTGCCAGCTCGTCAAGGAGGGGGCCCTACGAGCAGTACTTC. This gives the protein CASSSRRGPYEQYF. Looking up the rest from reference TRBV18 and TRBJ2-7 gives the full variable domain: NAGVMQNPRHLVRRRGQEARLRCSPMKGHSHVYWYRQLPEEGLKFMVYLQKENIIDESGMPKERFSAEFPKEGPSILRIQQVVRGDSAAYFCASSSRRGPYEQYFGPGTRLTVT.

V gene TRBV5-4 combines with J gene TRBJ2-6; no clear D. The CDR3 is made up of 16 amino acids. The V end was cut by 4 bases, the J end by 0 bases, with 11 bases between. Germline-derived CDR1 and CDR2 are SGHNT and YYREEE (reference sequence). CDR3 nucleotide sequence: TGTGCCAGCAGCCTCCGACCGGGCTCTGGGGCCAACGTCCTGACTTTC. This gives the protein CASSLRPGSGANVLTF.

The chain's CDR3 is CASSAHPRNNEQFF. CDR3 sequence (DNA): TGTGCCAGCAGCGCCCACCCGAGAAACAATGAGCAGTTCTTC. This sequence joins TRBV9 and TRBJ2-1; D remains ambiguous. V dropped 3 bases and J dropped 5 bases, with 12 bases sitting between them. Germline values: CDR1 SGDLS, CDR2 YYNGEE. The CDR3 has 14 residues.

The genes are TRBV6-1 and TRBJ2-7, with D maybe TRBD2 (6 bases). Germline CDR1 is MNHNS and CDR2 is SASEGT. The CDR3 loop spans 14 amino acids. Trimming removed 8 bases at V and 2 bases at J, with 16 bases between. This CDR3 is CASSMAGRAYEQYF. CDR3 bases: TGTGCCAGCTCTATGGCGGGAAGGGCCTACGAGCAGTACTTC.